This T cell receptor (beta chain) stems from a study of response to subunit inactivated influenza vaccine. Germline-derived CDR1 and CDR2 are MNHEY and SVGEGT. V was shortened by 2 bases and J by 2 bases, with 10 bases between the two germline ends. The CDR3 length is 15 residues. One entry per CDR3 protein, called by TCRdb with MiXCR from the RT-PCR reads. The sample consists of 650,000 to 700,000 distinct CDR3 sequences, 15% to 18% of them appearing once. This rearrangement joins TRBV6-2 or TRBV6-3 to TRBJ1-5, with no clear D. The TCR sequence derives from a man aged 45 to 65 who received an inactivated influenza vaccine. This material consisted of PBMCs from blood, taken less than 13 days after vaccination. CDR3 amino acids: CASSYSRQGNQPQHF. CDR3 sequence (DNA): TGTGCCAGCAGTTACAGCAGGCAGGGCAATCAGCCCCAGCATTTT.